This TCR beta chain was captured by sequencing in a study of blood T cells in healthy people across ages. Study in general: About one barcoded TCR beta cDNA was captured per two T cells. Findings of the study overall: The authors considered diversity estimates from one million T cells to be underestimates.

The table lists this clonotype with a few counts. Its antigen is not known. It was with a sample-barcoded 5' primer and a J-beta primer mix that a second PCR of roughly 7 to 12 cycles was run. TCRdb fed the 5' RACE reads into MiXCR, producing one record per CDR3 protein. In the table there are 1.5 million to 2 million distinct CDR3 sequences, approximately 30% of which are singletons. Per the germline V gene, CDR1 is SGHTA and CDR2 is FQGNSA. The CDR3 has 15 residues. V trimming: 4 bases; J trimming: 5 bases; junction bases outside the gene matches: 7. Sequencing was performed on blood. The clonotype comes from a woman aged 25 to 39 in good health. J is TRBJ2-1 and V is TRBV7-2; 8 nucleotides agree with TRBD2. The CDR3 coding sequence is TGTGCCAGCAGCTATAGACTAGCGTTTGACAATGAGCAGTTCTTC. It encodes CASSYRLAFDNEQFF.